This T cell receptor beta chain derives from a study of cytomegalovirus exposure and HLA in healthy donors. General study findings and limits: At a 0.05 false discovery rate, a later analysis found 18,000 or so TCR beta sequences to be associated with HLA alleles. The productive fraction for most TCR beta V segments was about 87% or about 30% in an earlier analysis.

The CDR3 consists of 14 residues. Germline V gene sequence: CDR1 SGHRS, CDR2 YFSETQ. J gave up 7 bases and V 4 bases, and 11 bases lay outside the gene matches. Donors likely had unrecorded immune exposures despite being nominally healthy when sampled. 60 Vbeta and 13 Jbeta primers were used in PCR. Method: immunoSEQ multiplex PCR; TCRdb's copy keeps in-frame clones and lacks some. The repertoire holds some 210,000 clones, with 87% as singletons. For this clone: Its antigen remains unidentified.

What was sequenced was PBMCs. The sequence derives from a young man in good health and CMV-seronegative. The rearrangement links TRBV5-1 to TRBJ2-7; 7 bases map to TRBD1. CDR3 region: CASSPRQGMGEQYF. CDR3 nucleotide sequence: TGCGCCAGCAGCCCACGACAGGGAATGGGTGAGCAGTACTTC.